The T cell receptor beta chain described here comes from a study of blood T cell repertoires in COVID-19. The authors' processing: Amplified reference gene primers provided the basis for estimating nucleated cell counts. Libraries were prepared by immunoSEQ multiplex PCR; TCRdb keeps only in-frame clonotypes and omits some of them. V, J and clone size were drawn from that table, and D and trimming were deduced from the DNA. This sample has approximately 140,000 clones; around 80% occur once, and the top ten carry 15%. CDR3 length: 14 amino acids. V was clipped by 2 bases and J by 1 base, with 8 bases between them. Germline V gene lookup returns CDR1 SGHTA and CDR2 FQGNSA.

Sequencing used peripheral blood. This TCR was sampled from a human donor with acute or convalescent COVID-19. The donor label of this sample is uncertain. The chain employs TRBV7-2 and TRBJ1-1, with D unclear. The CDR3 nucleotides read TGTGCCAGCAGCTTAAAGCCCGCGAACACTGAAGCTTTCTTT. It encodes CASSLKPANTEAFF.